The present TCR beta chain was sequenced within a study of radiotherapy plus CTLA-4 blockade in lung cancer (dated by TCRdb to 2016 to 2019). Looking at the study overall: Among the enrolled patients, under 20% had an objective response, and around 31% reached disease control.

General conclusions and limits of the study: After treatment with radiotherapy and ipilimumab, TCR clones that came from tumors expanded in the peripheral blood. Increased serum interferon-beta after radiation, together with early dynamic changes in blood T cell clones, were reported to be the strongest predictors of response.

Library preparation was by the immunoSEQ multiplex PCR assay. TCRdb carries this immuneACCESS record with in-frame sequences only. Its versions omit some clonotypes, under half of them owing to an unresolved V gene in the studies checked, with the rest unexplained. The sample profile shows around 110,000 clones; over 80% of them were found once. The biggest ten clones account for 6.9% of the sample. Focal radiation therapy combined with CTLA-4 blockade (ipilimumab) was tested in patients with chemo-refractory metastatic non-small-cell lung cancer. The CDR3 holds 14 amino acids from the cysteine to the phenylalanine. Left in the record is the CDR3 DNA by itself, 42 bases read in frame from the first base. CDR1 and CDR2, looked up from the germline V gene, are SGHTA and FQGNSA. Unmatched junction bases come to 5, with V trimmed by 3 bases and J by 3 bases. As regards this clone: Its antigen is not yet known. No per-base quality is available; no much larger clone lies one base away.

This material consisted of peripheral blood, taken from a patient treated with radiotherapy plus ipilimumab. The receptor's source is a human donor with non-small cell lung cancer that progressed on radiotherapy plus ipilimumab. The sequence joins TRBV7-2 to TRBJ2-7, with 7 bases matching TRBD2. The nucleotides are TGTGCCAGCAGCTTGAGCGGGACGGTCTACGAGCAGTACTTC. It is translated as CASSLSGTVYEQYF. When the CDR3 is completed using the reference TRBV7-2 and TRBJ2-7 genes on either side, the full variable domain is GAGVSQSPSNKVTEKGKDVELRCDPISGHTALYWYRQSLGQGLEFLIYFQGNSAPDKSGLPSDRFSAERTGGSVSTLTIQRTQQEDSAVYLCASSLSGTVYEQYFGPGTRLTVT.